The T cell receptor beta chain described here comes from a study of Graves' ophthalmopathy and Graves' hyperthyroidism. At the level of the study: No ophthalmopathy within 18 months of follow-up signified stable hyperthyroidism.

As concerns this clonotype: Its antigen is still unknown.

The authors amplified TCR beta CDR3 regions from RNA transcripts. Second-round multiplex PCR came after a first-round RT-PCR that employed HTBI primers. TCRdb re-called the multiplex PCR reads through MiXCR, storing one row per CDR3 protein. The sample gives roughly 1.1 million distinct CDR3 sequences, about two fifths of which show up once; 8.5% to 14% is in the top ten. This CDR3 region has 15 residues. Per germline, CDR1 LNHDA and CDR2 SQIVND (reference sequence). The ends lost 4 bases at V and 4 bases at J; junction bases unmatched: 6. General study results and limits: Blood also carried most expanded thyroid clonotypes exceeding 0.001 frequency.

Included hyperthyroidism patients were aged 18 to 65 and newly diagnosed (under 2 months' duration). Sequenced material: peripheral blood or thyroid tissue (not recorded which). The sequence came from an adult man with Graves' hyperthyroidism. This rearrangement joins TRBV19 to TRBJ2-7, with 11 bases matching TRBD1. The CDR3 DNA sequence: TGTGCCAGTAGTACCCCCGGGACAGGGGGGTACGAGCAGTACTTC. It is translated as CASSTPGTGGYEQYF.